Included here is one TCR beta chain sequence, with context. This clone appeared once. There is no known antigen for this receptor. The sample holds no much larger clone one base away, and base qualities are not on file. The data belong to a study of control samples from healthy donors and cancer patients (dated by TCRdb to 2020 to 2021). CDR1 and CDR2, looked up from the germline V gene, are SGHVS and FQNEAQ. From the cysteine up to the phenylalanine, the CDR3 has a length of 15 residues. Left in the record is the CDR3 DNA by itself, 45 bases read in frame from the first base. The trim is 2 bases for V and 0 bases for J, with a gap of 8 bases between the germline ends. Preparation of the library involved the immunoSEQ multiplex PCR assay. As stored in TCRdb, this immuneACCESS dataset retains in-frame rearrangements with V and J assigned. A fraction of the clones does not appear; measured against another copy, unresolved V genes explain less than half of the discrepancy, and the remainder lacks a known reason. In all, the sample holds around 110,000 clones, and approximately 93% of those were seen once. The ten largest account for approximately 2.5% of the sample.

The sample taken for sequencing was blood. The sequence joins TRBV7-8 to TRBJ1-3, with TRBD1 as a weak D call on 5 bases. This clonotype was obtained from a man younger than 40 in good health. The CDR3 in this case is CASSLPGPSGNTIYF. The base sequence is TGTGCCAGCAGCTTACCGGGGCCCTCTGGAAACACCATATATTTT.